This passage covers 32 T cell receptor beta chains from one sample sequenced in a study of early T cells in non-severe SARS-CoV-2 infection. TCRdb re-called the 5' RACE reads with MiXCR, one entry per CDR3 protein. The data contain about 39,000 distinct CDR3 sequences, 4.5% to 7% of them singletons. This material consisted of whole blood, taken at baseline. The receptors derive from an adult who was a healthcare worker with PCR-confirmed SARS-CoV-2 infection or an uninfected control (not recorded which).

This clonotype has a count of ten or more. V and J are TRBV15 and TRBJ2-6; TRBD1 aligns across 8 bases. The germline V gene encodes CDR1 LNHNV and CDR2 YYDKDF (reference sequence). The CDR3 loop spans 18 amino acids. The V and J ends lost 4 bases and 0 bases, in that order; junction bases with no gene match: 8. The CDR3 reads CATSNTGTGLSGANVLTF. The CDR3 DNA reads TGTGCCACCAGCAATACCGGGACAGGACTCTCTGGGGCCAACGTCCTGACTTTC.

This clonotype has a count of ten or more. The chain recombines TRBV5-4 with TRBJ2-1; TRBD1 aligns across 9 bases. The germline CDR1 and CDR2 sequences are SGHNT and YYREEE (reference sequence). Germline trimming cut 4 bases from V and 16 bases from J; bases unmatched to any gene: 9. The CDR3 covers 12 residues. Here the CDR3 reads CASSPSNRGLFF. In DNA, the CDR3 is TGTGCCAGCAGCCCATCGAACAGGGGGCTATTCTTC.

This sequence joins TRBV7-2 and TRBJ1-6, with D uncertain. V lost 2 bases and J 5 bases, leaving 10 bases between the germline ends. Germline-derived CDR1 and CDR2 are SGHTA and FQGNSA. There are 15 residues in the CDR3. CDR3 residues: CASSLTTVDNSPLHF. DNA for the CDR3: TGTGCCAGCAGCTTAACAACAGTTGATAATTCACCCCTCCACTTT.

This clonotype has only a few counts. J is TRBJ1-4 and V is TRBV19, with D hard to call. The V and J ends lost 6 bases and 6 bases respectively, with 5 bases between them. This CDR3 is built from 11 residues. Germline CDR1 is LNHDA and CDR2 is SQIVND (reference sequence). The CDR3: CASRFDEKLFF. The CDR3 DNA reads TGTGCCAGTAGATTCGATGAAAAACTGTTTTTT.

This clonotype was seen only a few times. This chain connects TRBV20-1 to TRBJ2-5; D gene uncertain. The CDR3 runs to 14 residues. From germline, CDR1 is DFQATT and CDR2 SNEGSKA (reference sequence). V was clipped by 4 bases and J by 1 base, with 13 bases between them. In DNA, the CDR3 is TGCAGTGCTACCCCGGTCCAGATCCAAGAGACCCAGTACTTC. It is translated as CSATPVQIQETQYF.

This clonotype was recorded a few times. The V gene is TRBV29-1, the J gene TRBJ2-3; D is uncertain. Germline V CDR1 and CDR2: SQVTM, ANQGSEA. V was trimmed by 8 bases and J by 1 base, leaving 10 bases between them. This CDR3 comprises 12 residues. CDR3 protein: CSHDSGTDTQYF. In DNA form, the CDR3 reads TGCAGCCATGACTCGGGCACAGATACGCAGTATTTT.

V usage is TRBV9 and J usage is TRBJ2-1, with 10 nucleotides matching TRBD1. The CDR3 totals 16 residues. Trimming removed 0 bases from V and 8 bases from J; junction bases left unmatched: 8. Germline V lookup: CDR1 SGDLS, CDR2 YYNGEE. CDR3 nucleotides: TGTGCCAGCAGCGTAGTTCCGGGACAGGGGAACCATGAGCAGTTCTTC. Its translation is CASSVVPGQGNHEQFF.

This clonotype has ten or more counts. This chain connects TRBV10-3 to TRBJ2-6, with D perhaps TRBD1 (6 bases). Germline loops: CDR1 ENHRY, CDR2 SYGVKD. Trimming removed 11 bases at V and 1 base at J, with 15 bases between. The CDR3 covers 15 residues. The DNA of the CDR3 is TGTGCCGCACATGGGCAGGGGTCTGGGGCCAACGTCCTGACTTTC. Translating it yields CAAHGQGSGANVLTF.

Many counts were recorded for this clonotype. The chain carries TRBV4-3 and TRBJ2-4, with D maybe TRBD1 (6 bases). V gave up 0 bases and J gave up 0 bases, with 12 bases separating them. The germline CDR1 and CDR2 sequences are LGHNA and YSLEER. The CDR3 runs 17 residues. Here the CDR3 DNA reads TGCGCCAGCAGCCAAGATAGTAACAGGGCAGCCAAAAACATTCAGTACTTC. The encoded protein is CASSQDSNRAAKNIQYF.

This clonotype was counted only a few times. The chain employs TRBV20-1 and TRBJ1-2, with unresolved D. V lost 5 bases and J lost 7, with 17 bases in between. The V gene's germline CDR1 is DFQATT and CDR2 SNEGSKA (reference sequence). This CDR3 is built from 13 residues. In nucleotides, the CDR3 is TGCAGTGCTTCCGGGGATCGGATCGGTGGCTACACCTTC. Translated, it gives CSASGDRIGGYTF.

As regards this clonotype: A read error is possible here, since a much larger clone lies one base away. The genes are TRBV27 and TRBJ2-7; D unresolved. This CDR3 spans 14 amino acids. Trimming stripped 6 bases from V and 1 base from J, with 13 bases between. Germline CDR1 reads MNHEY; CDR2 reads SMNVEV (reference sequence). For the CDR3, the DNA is TGTGCCAGCAGACGCTCTCCAACATCCTACGAGCAGTACTTC. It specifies CASRRSPTSYEQYF.

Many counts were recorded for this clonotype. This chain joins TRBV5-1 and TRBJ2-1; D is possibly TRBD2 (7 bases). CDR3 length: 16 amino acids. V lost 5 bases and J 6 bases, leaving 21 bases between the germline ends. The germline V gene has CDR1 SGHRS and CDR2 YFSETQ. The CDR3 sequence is CASRGASGGGFNEQFF. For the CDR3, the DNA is TGCGCCAGCAGGGGGGCTAGCGGAGGCGGGTTCAATGAGCAGTTCTTC.

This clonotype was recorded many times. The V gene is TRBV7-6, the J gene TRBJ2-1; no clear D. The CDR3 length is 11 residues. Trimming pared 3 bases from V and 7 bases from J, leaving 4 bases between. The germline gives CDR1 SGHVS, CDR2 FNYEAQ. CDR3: CASSFFNEQFF. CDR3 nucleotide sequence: TGTGCCAGCAGCTTTTTTAATGAGCAGTTCTTC.

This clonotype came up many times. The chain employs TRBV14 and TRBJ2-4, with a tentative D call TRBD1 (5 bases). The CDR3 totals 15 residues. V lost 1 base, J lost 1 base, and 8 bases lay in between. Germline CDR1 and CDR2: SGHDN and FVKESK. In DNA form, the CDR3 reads TGTGCCAGCAGCCAAGTAGCAGGGGCCAAAAACATTCAGTACTTC. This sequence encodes CASSQVAGAKNIQYF.

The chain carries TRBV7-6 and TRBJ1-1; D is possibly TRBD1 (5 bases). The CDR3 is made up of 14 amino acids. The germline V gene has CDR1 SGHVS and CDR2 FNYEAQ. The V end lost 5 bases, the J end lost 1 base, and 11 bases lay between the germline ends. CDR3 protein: CASSRTGTNTEAFF. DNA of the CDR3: TGTGCCAGCAGCCGAACAGGTACGAACACTGAAGCTTTCTTT.

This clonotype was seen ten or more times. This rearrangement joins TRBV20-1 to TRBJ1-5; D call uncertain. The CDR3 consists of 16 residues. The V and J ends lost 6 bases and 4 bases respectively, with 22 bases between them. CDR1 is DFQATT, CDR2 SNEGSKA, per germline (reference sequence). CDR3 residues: CSAVGYQIGRNQPQHF. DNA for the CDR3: TGCAGTGCCGTAGGCTATCAGATTGGCCGTAATCAGCCCCAGCATTTT.

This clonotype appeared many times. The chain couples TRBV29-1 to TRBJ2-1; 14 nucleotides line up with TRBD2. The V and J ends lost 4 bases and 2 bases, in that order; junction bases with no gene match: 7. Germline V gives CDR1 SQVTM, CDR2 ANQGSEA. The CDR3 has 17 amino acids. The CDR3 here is CSVAGLAGVIPYNEQFF. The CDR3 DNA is TGCAGCGTTGCGGGACTAGCGGGAGTGATCCCCTACAATGAGCAGTTCTTC.

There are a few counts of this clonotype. CDR3 residues: CSAWDFSSYNEQFF. Written as DNA, the CDR3 is TGCAGTGCGTGGGACTTCAGCTCCTACAATGAGCAGTTCTTC. This chain connects TRBV20-1 to TRBJ2-1; tentative D call: TRBD2 (6 bases). Trimming pared 6 bases from V and 0 bases from J, leaving 12 bases between. Germline CDR1 is DFQATT and CDR2 is SNEGSKA (reference sequence). CDR3 length equals 14 residues.

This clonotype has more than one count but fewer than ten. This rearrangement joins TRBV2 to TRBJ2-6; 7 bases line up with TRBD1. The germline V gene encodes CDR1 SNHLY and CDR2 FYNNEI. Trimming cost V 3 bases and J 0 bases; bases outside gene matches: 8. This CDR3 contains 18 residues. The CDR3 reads CASSEFGTEYSGANVLTF. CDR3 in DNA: TGTGCCAGCAGTGAGTTTGGGACAGAATACTCTGGGGCCAACGTCCTGACTTTC.

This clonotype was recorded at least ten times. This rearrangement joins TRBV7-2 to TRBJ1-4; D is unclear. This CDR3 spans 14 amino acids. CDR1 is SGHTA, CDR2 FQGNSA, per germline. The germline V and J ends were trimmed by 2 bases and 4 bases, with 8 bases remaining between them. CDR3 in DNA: TGTGCCAGCAGCTTATCAGGCCTTAATGAAAAACTGTTTTTT. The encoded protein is CASSLSGLNEKLFF.

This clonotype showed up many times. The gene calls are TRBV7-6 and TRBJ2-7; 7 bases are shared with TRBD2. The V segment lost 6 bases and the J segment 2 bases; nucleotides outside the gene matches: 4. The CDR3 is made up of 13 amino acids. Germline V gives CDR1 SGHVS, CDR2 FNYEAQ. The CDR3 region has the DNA TGTGCCAGCAGAGAAAGCGGGGCCTACGAGCAGTACTTC. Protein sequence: CASRESGAYEQYF. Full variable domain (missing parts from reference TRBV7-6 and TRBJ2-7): GAGVSQSPRYKVTKRGQDVALRCDPISGHVSLYWYRQALGQGPEFLTYFNYEAQQDKSGLPNDRFSAERPEGSISTLTIQRTEQRDSAMYRCASRESGAYEQYFGPGTRLTVT.

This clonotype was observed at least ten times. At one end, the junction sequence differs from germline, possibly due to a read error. The CDR3 spells CASSLTATGELFF. The CDR3 coding sequence is TGTGCTAGCAGCTTGACGGCCACCGGGGAGCTGTTTTTT. The rearrangement links TRBV7-7 to TRBJ2-2, with unresolved D. This CDR3 comprises 13 residues. In germline, CDR1 is SSHAT, CDR2 FNYEAQ (reference sequence).

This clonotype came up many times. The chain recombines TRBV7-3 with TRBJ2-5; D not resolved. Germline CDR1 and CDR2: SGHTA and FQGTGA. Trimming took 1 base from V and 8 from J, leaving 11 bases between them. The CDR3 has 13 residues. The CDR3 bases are TGTGCCAGCAGCTTAAGTGTGAGAAGCACCCAGTACTTC. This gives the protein CASSLSVRSTQYF.

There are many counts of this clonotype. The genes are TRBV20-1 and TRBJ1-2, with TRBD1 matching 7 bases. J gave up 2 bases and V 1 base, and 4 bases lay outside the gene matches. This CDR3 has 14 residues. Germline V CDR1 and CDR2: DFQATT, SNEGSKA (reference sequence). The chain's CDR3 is CSARGGTENYGYTF. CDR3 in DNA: TGCAGTGCTAGAGGGGGGACAGAGAACTATGGCTACACCTTC.

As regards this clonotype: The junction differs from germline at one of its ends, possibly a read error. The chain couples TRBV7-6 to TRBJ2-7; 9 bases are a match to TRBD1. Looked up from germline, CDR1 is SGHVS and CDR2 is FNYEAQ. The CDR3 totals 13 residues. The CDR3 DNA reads TGTGCCAGCAGCTACGGAACAGGGGGCCGATGGCACTTC. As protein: CASSYGTGGRWHF.

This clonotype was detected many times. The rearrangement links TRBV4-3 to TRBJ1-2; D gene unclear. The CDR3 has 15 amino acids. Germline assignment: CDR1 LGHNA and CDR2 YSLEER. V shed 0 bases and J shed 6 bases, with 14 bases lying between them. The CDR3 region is CASSQDLGLGHGYTF. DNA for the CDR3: TGCGCCAGCAGCCAAGATTTAGGGCTTGGTCATGGCTACACCTTC.

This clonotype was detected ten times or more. In DNA, the CDR3 is TGTGCCTGGAGTGCTAGCGGGAGATCCGGGGAGCTGTTTTTT. Protein: CAWSASGRSGELFF. The V gene is TRBV30, the J gene TRBJ2-2; 10 bases are a match to TRBD2. Germline V gives CDR1 GTSNPN, CDR2 SVGIG (reference sequence). The ends lost 1 base at V and 6 bases at J; junction bases unmatched: 2. The CDR3 has 14 amino acids.

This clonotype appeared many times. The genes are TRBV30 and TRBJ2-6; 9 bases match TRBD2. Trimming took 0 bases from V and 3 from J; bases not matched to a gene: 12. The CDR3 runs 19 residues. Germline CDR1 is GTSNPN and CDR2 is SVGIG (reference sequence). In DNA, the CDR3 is TGTGCCTGGAGTGTTTTCGGCGGGGGGGCCCTCAATGGGGCCAACGTCCTGACTTTC. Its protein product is CAWSVFGGGALNGANVLTF.

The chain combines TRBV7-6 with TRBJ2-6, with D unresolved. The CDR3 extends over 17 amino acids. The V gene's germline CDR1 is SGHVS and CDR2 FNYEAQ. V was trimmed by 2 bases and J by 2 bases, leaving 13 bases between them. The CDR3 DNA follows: TGTGCCAGCAGCTTACAGGCCGGGTACGCTGGGGCCAACGTCCTGACTTTC. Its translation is CASSLQAGYAGANVLTF.

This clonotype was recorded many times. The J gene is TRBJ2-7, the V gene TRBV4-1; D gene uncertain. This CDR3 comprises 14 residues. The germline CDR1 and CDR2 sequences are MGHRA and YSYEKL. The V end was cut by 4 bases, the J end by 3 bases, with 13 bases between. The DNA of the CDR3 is TGCGCCAGCAGCCCATCCGCGACTGTCTACGAGCAGTACTTC. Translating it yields CASSPSATVYEQYF.

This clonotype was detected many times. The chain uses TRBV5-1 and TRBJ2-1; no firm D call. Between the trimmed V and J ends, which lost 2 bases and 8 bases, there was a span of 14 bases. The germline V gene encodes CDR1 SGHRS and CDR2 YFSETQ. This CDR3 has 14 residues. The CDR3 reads CASSFGSPVDEQFF. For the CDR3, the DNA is TGCGCCAGCAGCTTCGGCTCCCCCGTGGATGAGCAGTTCTTC.

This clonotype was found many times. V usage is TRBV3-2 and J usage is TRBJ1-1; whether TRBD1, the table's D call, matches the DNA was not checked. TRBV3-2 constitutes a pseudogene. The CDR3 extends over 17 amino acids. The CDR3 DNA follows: TGTGCCAGCAGCCAAGTTGACAGGGGGCCCATGAACACTGAAGCTTTCTTT. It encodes CASSQVDRGPMNTEAFF.